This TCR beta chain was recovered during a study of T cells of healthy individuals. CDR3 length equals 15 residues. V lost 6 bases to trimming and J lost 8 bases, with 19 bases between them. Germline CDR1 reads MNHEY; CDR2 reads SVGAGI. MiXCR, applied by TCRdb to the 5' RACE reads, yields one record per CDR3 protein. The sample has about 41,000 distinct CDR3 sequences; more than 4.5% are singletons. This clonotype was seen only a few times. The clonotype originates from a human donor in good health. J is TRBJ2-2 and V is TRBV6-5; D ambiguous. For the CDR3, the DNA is TGTGCCAGCAGAGCATGGACGCAGCTCGGGGGGGAGCTGTTTTTT. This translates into CASRAWTQLGGELFF.